Following are 22 T cell receptor beta chains from one sample sequenced in a study of shared clonotypes between healthy human individuals. Repertoires were generated with immunoSEQ multiplex PCR, while TCRdb's copy carries only in-frame clones and drops some. This table holds approximately 1,500,000 clones, roughly 97% found once. Sequencing input: naive CD4+ T cells sorted from blood. The subset: CD45RA+ positively selected. All receptors come from a young man in good health.

The J gene is TRBJ2-7, the V gene TRBV5-1; D is unresolved. The CDR3 is 12 residues long. CDR1 and CDR2 (germline): SGHRS, YFSETQ. V was cut by 0 bases and J by 6 bases, with 7 bases left in between. The CDR3, as DNA: TGCGCCAGCAGCTTGGGGCAGGCCGAGCAGTACTTC. It specifies CASSLGQAEQYF. The full variable domain, its missing parts supplied by reference TRBV5-1 and TRBJ2-7, is KAGVTQTPRYLIKTRGQQVTLSCSPISGHRSVSWYQQTPGQGLQFLFEYFSETQRNKGNFPGRFSGRQFSNSRSEMNVSTLELGDSALYLCASSLGQAEQYFGPGTRLTVT.

The chain recombines TRBV15 with TRBJ2-7, with D perhaps TRBD2 (5 bases). Germline V gene sequence: CDR1 LNHNV, CDR2 YYDKDF (reference sequence). This CDR3 spans 16 amino acids. V was shortened by 1 base and J by 5 bases, with 18 bases between the two germline ends. The CDR3 DNA is TGTGCCACCAGCAGAGGGAGGTTCCTCGGAGTACACGAGCAGTACTTC. Translating gives CATSRGRFLGVHEQYF. Based on the CDR3 plus reference TRBV15 and TRBJ2-7, the full variable domain is DAMVIQNPRYQVTQFGKPVTLSCSQTLNHNVMYWYQQKSSQAPKLLFHYYDKDFNNEADTPDNFQSRRPNTSFCFLDIRSPGLGDTAMYLCATSRGRFLGVHEQYFGPGTRLTVT.

The chain links TRBV2 to TRBJ1-1, with D possibly being TRBD1 (5 bases). Germline V CDR1 and CDR2: SNHLY, FYNNEI. CDR3 size: 15 residues. Trimming cost V 0 bases and J 11 bases, with 19 bases left between them. The CDR3 loop is CASSEASGFPRDAFF. The CDR3 DNA reads TGTGCCAGCAGTGAAGCCTCTGGATTCCCCCGGGACGCTTTCTTT.

J is TRBJ2-1 and V is TRBV12-5; the D is unclear. This CDR3 comprises 14 residues. The V end was cut by 6 bases, the J end by 0 bases, with 9 bases between. Germline assignment: CDR1 LGHNT and CDR2 FRNRAP. The CDR3 sequence is CASGPPSSYNEQFF. As DNA, the CDR3 is TGTGCTAGTGGGCCCCCGAGCTCCTACAATGAGCAGTTCTTC.

The chain uses TRBV10-3 and TRBJ2-3; 8 bases map to TRBD1. V lost 3 bases and J lost 2; bases outside the gene matches: 7. The CDR3 extends over 16 amino acids. CDR1 is ENHRY, CDR2 SYGVKD, per germline. CDR3 sequence reads: CAISDRGLIPTDTQYF. The CDR3 nucleotides read TGTGCCATCAGTGACAGGGGGCTGATCCCCACAGATACGCAGTATTTT.

The chain is built from TRBV18 and TRBJ1-2; 7 bases line up with TRBD1. The V gene's germline CDR1 is KGHSH and CDR2 LQKENI. With 5 bases clipped from V and 2 bases from J, the junction kept 2 bases outside the gene matches. The CDR3 consists of 13 residues. CDR3 residues: CASSSGQNYGYTF. CDR3 DNA sequence: TGTGCCAGCTCATCGGGACAGAACTATGGCTACACCTTC. Full variable domain (outside the CDR3, taken from reference TRBV18 and TRBJ1-2): NAGVMQNPRHLVRRRGQEARLRCSPMKGHSHVYWYRQLPEEGLKFMVYLQKENIIDESGMPKERFSAEFPKEGPSILRIQQVVRGDSAAYFCASSSGQNYGYTFGSGTRLTVV.

This chain connects TRBV27 to TRBJ1-2, with D possibly TRBD1 on 5 matching bases. The ends were cut back, 6 bases at V and 4 bases at J, with 18 bases in the middle. CDR1 and CDR2 from the germline V gene are MNHEY and SMNVEV (reference sequence). CDR3 size: 15 residues. The CDR3 sequence is CASSEGPSRPYGYTF. The CDR3 DNA is TGTGCCAGCAGCGAGGGACCATCCAGACCCTATGGCTACACCTTC.

DNA for the CDR3: TGTGCCAGCAGCTTGGCAGGGGTGGGGGAAAAACTGTTTTTT. As protein: CASSLAGVGEKLFF. V gene TRBV5-6 combines with J gene TRBJ1-4; a possible D gene is TRBD1 (6 bases). Germline V gives CDR1 SGHDT, CDR2 YYEEEE. This CDR3 has 14 residues. Trimming stripped 0 bases from V and 8 bases from J, with 11 bases between. Supplemented by reference TRBV5-6 and TRBJ1-4, the full variable domain reads DAGVTQSPTHLIKTRGQQVTLRCSPKSGHDTVSWYQQALGQGPQFIFQYYEEEERQRGNFPDRFSGHQFPNYSSELNVNALLLGDSALYLCASSLAGVGEKLFFGSGTQLSVL.

This clone has a single count. The gene calls are TRBV6-5 and TRBJ2-3, with D possibly being TRBD1 (5 bases). CDR1 MNHEY and CDR2 SVGAGI come from the germline V gene. The V end lost 2 bases, the J end lost 3 bases, and 15 bases lay between the germline ends. CDR3 size: 16 residues. The CDR3 DNA follows: TGTGCCAGCAGTTACGGGGCCAACCTGGGAACAGATACGCAGTATTTT. It yields the protein CASSYGANLGTDTQYF.

In the case of this clone: One junction end does not reproduce the germline sequence, and a read error may be involved. The CDR3 loop is CASSLVAGGVRTSEKLFF. The CDR3 DNA is TGTGCCAGCAGCTTAGTTGCAGGGGGAGTCCGGACTAGTGAAAAACTGTTTTTT. The chain employs TRBV7-9 and TRBJ1-4, with 7 bases aligning to TRBD1. Per germline, CDR1 SEHNR and CDR2 FQNEAQ (reference sequence). CDR3 length: 18 residues.

This clone was seen just once. The V call is TRBV9, the J call TRBJ1-1; 8 bases line up with TRBD1. In germline, CDR1 is SGDLS, CDR2 YYNGEE. J was trimmed by 0 bases and V by 0 bases; bases with no gene match: 7. CDR3 size: 17 residues. The chain's CDR3 is CASSVDLGTGLNTEAFF. CDR3 nucleotide sequence: TGTGCCAGCAGCGTAGACCTCGGGACAGGATTGAACACTGAAGCTTTCTTT.

V gene TRBV19 combines with J gene TRBJ1-5; D gene ambiguous. The V and J ends lost 7 bases and 5 bases respectively, with 12 bases between them. Germline assignment: CDR1 LNHDA and CDR2 SQIVND (reference sequence). The CDR3 covers 13 residues. The CDR3 region is CASNPRRDQPQHF. The CDR3 bases are TGTGCCAGTAACCCCCGGCGGGATCAGCCCCAGCATTTT.

The rearrangement links TRBV28 to TRBJ1-1; tentative D call: TRBD1 (6 bases). Trimming took 7 bases from V and 1 from J, leaving 13 bases between them. CDR1 MDHEN and CDR2 SYDVKM come from the germline V gene. The CDR3 contains 14 residues. The CDR3 spells CASIDRLTNTEAFF. The CDR3 DNA follows: TGTGCCAGCATCGACAGGTTGACGAACACTGAAGCTTTCTTT.

The chain carries TRBV4-3 and TRBJ2-1, with 9 bases matching TRBD1. The CDR3 has 17 amino acids. Germline V gene sequence: CDR1 LGHNA, CDR2 YSLEER. Trimming removed 4 bases from V and 0 bases from J; junction bases left unmatched: 7. CDR3 DNA sequence: TGCGCCAGCAGCCTCACAGGGGGCAGGAGCTCCTACAATGAGCAGTTCTTC. Its translation is CASSLTGGRSSYNEQFF.

V usage is TRBV19 and J usage is TRBJ2-4; 8 bases agree with TRBD2. Losses at the gene ends were 3 bases for V and 2 bases for J; bases not matched to a gene: 3. Germline assignment: CDR1 LNHDA and CDR2 SQIVND (reference sequence). This CDR3 comprises 15 residues. The CDR3 bases are TGTGCCAGTAGTATCCGCGGGGGGACCAAAAACATTCAGTACTTC. Translated: CASSIRGGTKNIQYF.

This clone was recorded once. This chain connects TRBV6-1 to TRBJ2-1; 8 bases match TRBD2. CDR3 length equals 15 residues. V lost 5 bases, J lost 0 bases, and 3 bases stayed unmatched. Germline V gives CDR1 MNHNS, CDR2 SASEGT. The CDR3 nucleotides read TGTGCCAGCAGTTTAGCGGGGCCCTCCTACAATGAGCAGTTCTTC. Translation gives CASSLAGPSYNEQFF.

The genes are TRBV5-1 and TRBJ2-5, with D maybe TRBD2 (6 bases). Germline V CDR1 and CDR2: SGHRS, YFSETQ. This CDR3 comprises 14 residues. Trimming took off 0 bases at V and 3 bases at J, with 9 bases between the two ends. CDR3: CASSLGTIKETQYF. The CDR3 bases are TGCGCCAGCAGCTTGGGGACTATTAAAGAGACCCAGTACTTC.

The chain couples TRBV11-2 to TRBJ2-7; 10 bases match TRBD2. Trimming took 3 bases from V and 2 from J; bases not matched to a gene: 10. The germline gives CDR1 SGHAT, CDR2 FQNNGV. The CDR3 loop spans 17 amino acids. CDR3 in amino acids: CASSFSQGLANTYEQYF. The DNA of the CDR3 is TGTGCCAGCAGCTTCTCCCAGGGACTAGCGAATACCTACGAGCAGTACTTC.

The chain links TRBV7-9 to TRBJ1-2, with 9 positions matching TRBD1. This CDR3 comprises 16 residues. The V and J ends lost 1 base and 6 bases, in that order; junction bases with no gene match: 9. CDR1 is SEHNR, CDR2 FQNEAQ, per germline (reference sequence). Here the CDR3 reads CASSLVRRDRENGYTF. The CDR3 DNA follows: TGTGCCAGCAGCTTAGTCCGGAGGGACAGGGAGAATGGCTACACCTTC. Filled out from reference TRBV7-9 and TRBJ1-2, the complete variable domain reads DTGVSQNPRHKITKRGQNVTFRCDPISEHNRLYWYRQTLGQGPEFLTYFQNEAQLEKSRLLSDRFSAERPKGSFSTLEIQRTEQGDSAMYLCASSLVRRDRENGYTFGSGTRLTVV.

The chain is built from TRBV15 and TRBJ2-5; D is possibly TRBD1 (6 bases). The germline V gene encodes CDR1 LNHNV and CDR2 YYDKDF (reference sequence). V lost 0 bases and J 2 bases, leaving 10 bases between the germline ends. The CDR3 runs 15 residues. CDR3 loop: CATSRDLTGQETQYF. Here the CDR3 DNA reads TGTGCCACCAGCAGAGATCTGACAGGACAAGAGACCCAGTACTTC.

The V gene is TRBV5-1, the J gene TRBJ1-1; 8 nucleotides match TRBD1. After removal of 2 bases from V and 7 bases from J, the junction contained 7 bases not matched to a gene. The germline V gene has CDR1 SGHRS and CDR2 YFSETQ. The CDR3 covers 14 residues. The CDR3 reads CASSFGTGGVEAFF. CDR3 nucleotides: TGCGCCAGCAGCTTCGGTACAGGGGGGGTTGAAGCTTTCTTT.

V and J are TRBV10-1 and TRBJ2-7, with D unresolved. From germline, CDR1 is WNHNN and CDR2 SYGVQD (reference sequence). Trimming stripped 4 bases from V and 6 bases from J, with 13 bases between. This CDR3 contains 13 residues. The CDR3 loop is CASSAIAFGEQYF. The CDR3 nucleotides read TGCGCCAGCAGTGCGATAGCATTCGGCGAGCAGTACTTC.